This T cell receptor beta chain came from a study of shared clonotypes between healthy human individuals. Study-wide results and caveats: Clonotypes which were not shared had lower generation probabilities than clonotypes that all four donors shared.

The CDR3 is 20 residues long. The V and J ends lost 3 bases and 0 bases, in that order; junction bases with no gene match: 14. CDR1 and CDR2 from the germline V gene are KGHSH and LQKENI. The method was immunoSEQ multiplex PCR; TCRdb's version includes in-frame clones alone and lacks a portion of them. Altogether a few hundred thousand clones are present, 97% being singletons, with the ten largest covering about 0.057%. To note about this clone: No antigen is known for it.

Sequencing input: naive CD4+ T cells sorted from blood. Noted subset: CD45RA+ positively selected. The source of this sequence is a woman aged 25 to 39 in good health. The rearrangement links TRBV18 to TRBJ2-2; 9 positions agree with TRBD2. CDR3 in DNA: TGTGCCAGCTCACCGCGGGCTCTTATAGCGGGAGACCCGAACACCGGGGAGCTGTTTTTT. Its protein is CASSPRALIAGDPNTGELFF.